The T cell receptor (beta chain) described here comes from a study of OX40 agonist ivuxolimab in advanced cancers. The overall study: Those treated in dose escalation had hepatocellular carcinoma, melanoma, renal cell cancer or head and neck cancer. Having had anti-PD-1, anti-PD-L1 or anti-CTLA-4 therapy before was allowed, and about 40% had some.

Sequencing used immunoSEQ multiplex PCR; TCRdb keeps in-frame clones, though not all of them. The sample includes 14,000 or so clones, around 80% of them seen just once. This clone appeared once. The ends were cut back, 2 bases at V and 6 bases at J, with 11 bases in the middle. Germline V CDR1 and CDR2: KGHSH, LQKENI. The CDR3 runs to 14 residues. The starting material was CD4+ or CD8+ T cells sorted from blood, obtained in a trial of the OX40 agonist ivuxolimab. This receptor was identified in an adult with an advanced solid tumor such as melanoma, head and neck, liver or kidney cancer. The rearrangement joins TRBV18 to TRBJ1-5; no firm D call. As DNA, the CDR3 is TGTGCCAGCTCACCATACAGATTCGGTCAGCCCCAGCATTTT. Encoded protein: CASSPYRFGQPQHF.